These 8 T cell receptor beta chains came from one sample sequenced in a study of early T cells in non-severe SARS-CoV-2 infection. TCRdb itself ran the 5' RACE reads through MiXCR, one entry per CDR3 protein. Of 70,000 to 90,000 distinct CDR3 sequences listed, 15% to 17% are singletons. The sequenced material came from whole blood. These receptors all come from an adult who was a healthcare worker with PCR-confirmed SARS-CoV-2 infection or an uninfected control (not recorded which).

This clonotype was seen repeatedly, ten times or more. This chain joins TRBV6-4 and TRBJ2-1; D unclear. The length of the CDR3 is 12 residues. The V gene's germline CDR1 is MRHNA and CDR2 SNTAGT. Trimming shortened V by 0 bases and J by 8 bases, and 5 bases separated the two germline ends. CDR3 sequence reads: CASSDSADEQFF. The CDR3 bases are TGTGCCAGCAGTGACTCAGCCGATGAGCAGTTCTTC.

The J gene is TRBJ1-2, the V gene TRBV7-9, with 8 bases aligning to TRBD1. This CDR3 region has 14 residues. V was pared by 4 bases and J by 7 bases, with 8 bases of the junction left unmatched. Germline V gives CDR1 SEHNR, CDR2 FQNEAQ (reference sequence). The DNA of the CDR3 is TGTGCCAGCAGCTCGACATCAGGGGGCGGTGGCTACACCTTC. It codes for CASSSTSGGGGYTF.

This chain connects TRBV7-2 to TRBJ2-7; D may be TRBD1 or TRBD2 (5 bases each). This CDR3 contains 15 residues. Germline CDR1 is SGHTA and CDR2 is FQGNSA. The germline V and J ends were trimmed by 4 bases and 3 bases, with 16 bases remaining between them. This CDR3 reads CASSSLWGMRYEQYF. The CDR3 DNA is TGTGCCAGCAGCTCCCTATGGGGGATGCGCTACGAGCAGTACTTC.

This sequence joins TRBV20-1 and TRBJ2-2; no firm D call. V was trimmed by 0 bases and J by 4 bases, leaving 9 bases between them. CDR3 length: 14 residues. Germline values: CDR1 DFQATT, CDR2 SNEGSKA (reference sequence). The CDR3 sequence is CSARENGATGELFF. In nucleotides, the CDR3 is TGCAGTGCTAGAGAAAATGGAGCCACCGGGGAGCTGTTTTTT.

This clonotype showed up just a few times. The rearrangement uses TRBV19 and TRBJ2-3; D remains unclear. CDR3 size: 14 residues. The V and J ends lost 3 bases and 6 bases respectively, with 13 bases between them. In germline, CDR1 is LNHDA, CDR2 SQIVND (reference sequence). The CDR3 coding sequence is TGTGCCAGTAGTATTGGCCCTGGGCCGGATACGCAGTATTTT. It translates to CASSIGPGPDTQYF.

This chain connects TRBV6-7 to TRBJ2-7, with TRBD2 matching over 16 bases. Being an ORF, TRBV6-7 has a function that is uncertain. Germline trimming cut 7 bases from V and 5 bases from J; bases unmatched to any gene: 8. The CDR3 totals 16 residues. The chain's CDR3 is CASNYGTSGGADEQYF. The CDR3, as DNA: TGTGCCAGCAACTACGGGACTAGCGGGGGGGCCGACGAGCAGTACTTC.

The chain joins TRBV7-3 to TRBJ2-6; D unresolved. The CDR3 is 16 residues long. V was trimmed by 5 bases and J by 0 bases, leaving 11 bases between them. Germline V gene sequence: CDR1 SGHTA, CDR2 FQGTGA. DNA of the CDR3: TGTGCCAGCAGCCCCCCGTACGGCTCTGGGGCCAACGTCCTGACTTTC. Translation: CASSPPYGSGANVLTF.

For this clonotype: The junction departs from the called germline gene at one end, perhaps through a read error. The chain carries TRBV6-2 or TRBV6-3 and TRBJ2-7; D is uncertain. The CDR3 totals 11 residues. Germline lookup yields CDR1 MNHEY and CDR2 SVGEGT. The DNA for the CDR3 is TGTGCCAGCACTTACGGGCACGAGCAGTACTTC. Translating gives CASTYGHEQYF.